These T cell receptor beta chains were read from a single sample in a study of blood T cell repertoires in COVID-19. Sequencing used immunoSEQ multiplex PCR; TCRdb keeps in-frame clones, though not all of them. The data contain fewer than 85,000 clones, roughly 80% of them seen just once; the ten biggest clones take up roughly 4.8%. The material sequenced was peripheral blood. These receptors were taken from a woman over 75 with active or convalescent COVID-19. Both conserved end residues are part of each CDR3. A D gene is named only where the DNA matches it firmly.

V gene: TRBV12-5; D gene: TRBD1; J gene: TRBJ2-1; CDR3 DNA: TGTGCTAGTGGTTTTCACAGGGGGAGCTCCTACAATGAGCAGTTCTTC; CDR3 protein: CASGFHRGSSYNEQFF
V gene: TRBV12-3/TRBV12-4; D gene: NA; J gene: TRBJ2-3; CDR3 DNA: TGTGCCAGCAGCTTCACAGATACGCAGTATTTT; CDR3 protein: CASSFTDTQYF
V gene: TRBV19; D gene: NA; J gene: TRBJ2-2; CDR3 DNA: TGTGCCAGTAGTACTAGAAGCGCCCCTCGTATAGAGCTGTTTTTT; CDR3 protein: CASSTRSAPRIELFF
V gene: TRBV19; D gene: TRBD2; J gene: TRBJ2-3; CDR3 DNA: TGTGCCAGTAGTATAAAAGCTAGCGGGAGGCCAGATACGCAGTATTTT; CDR3 protein: CASSIKASGRPDTQYF
V gene: TRBV27; D gene: NA; J gene: TRBJ1-6; CDR3 DNA: TGTGCCAGCAGAACCGAGGGGGAGAGATCCTATAATTCACCCCTCCACTTT; CDR3 protein: CASRTEGERSYNSPLHF
V gene: TRBV7-2; D gene: TRBD1; J gene: TRBJ1-3; CDR3 DNA: TGTGCCAGCAGAAAACCCGGGACAGGGTCTGGAAACACCATATATTTT; CDR3 protein: CASRKPGTGSGNTIYF
V gene: TRBV27; D gene: NA; J gene: TRBJ1-1; CDR3 DNA: TGTGCCAGCAGTTTGGCCACAGCCGTGAACACTGAAGCTTTCTTT; CDR3 protein: CASSLATAVNTEAFF
V gene: TRBV3-1/TRBV3-2; D gene: TRBD2; J gene: TRBJ2-7; CDR3 DNA: TGTGCCAGCAGCCAAGTTCGGGGGAGGGTTAGCTCCTACGAGCAGTACTTC; CDR3 protein: CASSQVRGRVSSYEQYF
V gene: TRBV5-1; D gene: TRBD2; J gene: TRBJ2-5; CDR3 DNA: TGCGCCAGCAGCTTGGGGGCTAGCGGGGGCCAAGAGACCCAGTACTTC; CDR3 protein: CASSLGASGGQETQYF
V gene: TRBV27; D gene: NA; J gene: TRBJ1-3; CDR3 DNA: TGTGCCAGCAGTCCGGGGGGCGGGGGACACTCTGGAAACACCATATATTTT; CDR3 protein: CASSPGGGGHSGNTIYF